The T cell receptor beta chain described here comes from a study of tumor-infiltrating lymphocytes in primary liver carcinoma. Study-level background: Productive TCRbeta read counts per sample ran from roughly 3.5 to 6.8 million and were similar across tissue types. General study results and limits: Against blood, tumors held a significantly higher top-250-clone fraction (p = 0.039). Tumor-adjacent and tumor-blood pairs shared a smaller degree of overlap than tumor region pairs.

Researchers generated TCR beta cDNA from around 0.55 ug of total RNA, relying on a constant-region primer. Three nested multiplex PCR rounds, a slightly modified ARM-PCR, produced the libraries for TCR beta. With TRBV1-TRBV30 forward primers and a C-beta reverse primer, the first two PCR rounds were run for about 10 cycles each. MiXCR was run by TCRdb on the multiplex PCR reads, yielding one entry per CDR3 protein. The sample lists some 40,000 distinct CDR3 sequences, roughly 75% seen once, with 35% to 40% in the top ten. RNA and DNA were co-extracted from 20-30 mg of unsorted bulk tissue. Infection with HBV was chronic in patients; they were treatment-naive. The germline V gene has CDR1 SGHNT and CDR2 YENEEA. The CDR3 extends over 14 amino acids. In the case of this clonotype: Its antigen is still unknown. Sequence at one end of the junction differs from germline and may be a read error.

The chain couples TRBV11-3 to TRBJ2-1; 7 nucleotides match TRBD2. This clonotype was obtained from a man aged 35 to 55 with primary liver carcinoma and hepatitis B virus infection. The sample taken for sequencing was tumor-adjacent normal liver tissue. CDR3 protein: CASNLSGIYNDQFF. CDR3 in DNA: TGTGCCAGCAACCTAAGCGGGATATACAATGACCAGTTCTTC.